This T cell receptor (beta chain) was captured in a study of T cells after yellow fever vaccination. Whole-study context: For low cell numbers, libraries were made with SMART-Seq v4 Ultra Low Input.

General observations from the study: After the booster, roughly 96% of CD4 and about nine tenths of CD8 primary-response clones were re-detected.

The CDR3 loop spans 15 amino acids. CDR1 SEHNR and CDR2 FQNEAQ come from the germline V gene (reference sequence). V lost 5 bases to trimming and J lost 0 bases, with 11 bases between them. TCRdb redid the calling of the 5' RACE reads with MiXCR, one entry per CDR3 protein. The data contain around 50,000 distinct CDR3 sequences, roughly 7.4% of them singletons. This clonotype turned up a few times. Its antigen is unidentified. The V call is TRBV7-9, the J call TRBJ2-1, with D perhaps being TRBD1 or TRBD2 (5 bases each). The clonotype originates from a man aged 18 to 35 who received the YFV17D yellow fever vaccine. This material consisted of CD8+ T cells sorted from PBMCs, taken around 15 days after the first yellow fever vaccination. The chain's CDR3 is CASSQGPISYNEQFF. CDR3 nucleotides: TGTGCCAGCAGCCAGGGACCAATCTCCTACAATGAGCAGTTCTTC. The full variable domain, rest sourced from reference TRBV7-9 and TRBJ2-1, is DTGVSQNPRHKITKRGQNVTFRCDPISEHNRLYWYRQTLGQGPEFLTYFQNEAQLEKSRLLSDRFSAERPKGSFSTLEIQRTEQGDSAMYLCASSQGPISYNEQFFGPGTRLTVL.